The T cell receptor (beta chain) described here comes from a study of blood T cell repertoires in COVID-19. Libraries were prepared by immunoSEQ multiplex PCR; TCRdb keeps only in-frame clonotypes and omits some of them. The sample has fewer than 250,000 clones; 76% are singletons. Germline V lookup: CDR1 SGHDT, CDR2 YYEEEE. CDR3 length equals 17 residues. The V gene lost 0 bases and the J gene lost 7 bases, with 23 bases spanning the gap. The specimen was PBMCs or T cells enriched from blood (not recorded which). The chain recombines TRBV5-6 with TRBJ2-7; perhaps TRBD1 as D (6 bases). The receptor's source is a woman aged 50 to 65 with acute COVID-19. CDR3 nucleotides: TGTGCCAGCAGCTTGGTTCACACTGGGGGCATACTATGGGAGCAGTACGTC. As protein: CASSLVHTGGILWEQYV.